This T cell receptor (beta chain) emerged from a study of blood T cell repertoires in COVID-19 (dated by TCRdb to the early 2020s). General notes on the study: Samples covering the acute and convalescent phases of COVID-19 were provided by collaborators in the United States, Italy and Spain. The prospective study material was composed of cDNA or gDNA derived from T cells, B-cell-depleted T cells, or PBMCs. Subjects who had been exposed to COVID-19, were actively infected with it, or had recovered from it provided the deeply sampled blood TCRbeta repertoires that made up the dataset. The repertoires were released in a freely available public database intended as a resource for research on the immune response to SARS-CoV-2. Samples were obtained from the ongoing ImmuneRACE study (first 160 participants) and from about 1,300 subjects provided by 6 global collaborators. Nearly every sample came with metadata listing a de-identified subject ID, COVID-19 status, age in years and sex. Where available, HLA class I and class II types were taken from metadata supplied by the sample provider and were not determined by assay-based typing.

Beyond this particular receptor, the publication reports: How much clinical and demographic metadata was included differed by source and by participant, and the metadata was provided uncurated.

TCRbeta CDR3 regions were amplified from genomic DNA by means of the immunoSEQ Assay, a bias-controlled multiplex PCR. The study's processing was this. The number of nucleated cells in each sample was estimated by amplification of reference gene primers within the assay. To quantify the absolute abundance of each unique TCRbeta CDR3 rearrangement, sequence reads were collapsed and filtered. For each sample, productive Simpson clonality was calculated as the square root of Simpson's diversity index across productive rearrangements. TCRdb stores this immuneACCESS table with in-frame sequences only. Part of the clones is absent; in the studies checked, under half of the shortfall reflects unresolved V genes, and no reason is known for the rest. V, J and clone size were drawn from that table, and D and trimming were deduced from the DNA. In all, the sample holds approximately 300,000 clones, and more than 80% of those were seen once. Approximately 7.5% of the sample goes to the ten largest clones.

V sheds 1 base and J sheds 2 bases, leaving 8 bases between their ends. The CDR3 numbers 14 residues from cysteine through phenylalanine. Only the CDR3 part of the read is kept: 42 bases, read in frame from the first base. CDR1 and CDR2 were assigned from the germline V gene as SGHRS and YFSETQ. Remarks on this clone: Its cognate antigen has yet to be identified. Per-nucleotide qualities are absent, and no much larger clonotype sits a single base away.

In Seattle, one collaborating source enrolled patients while the infection was active and tracked those patients longitudinally over the course of disease. Each collaborating institution followed its own protocols to collect whole blood in K2EDTA tubes. For TCRbeta analysis, collaborators shipped samples in one of three forms: frozen whole blood, isolated PBMCs, or DNA extracted from either of those sample types. The origin of this receptor is a woman in her 30s with COVID-19, enrolled during active disease. Sequenced sample: peripheral blood. The V gene is TRBV5-1 and the J gene is TRBJ2-3; a confident D gene designation cannot be given. The CDR3 loop reads CASSLRSNTDTQYF. The nucleotide sequence is TGCGCCAGCAGCTTGAGGAGTAACACAGATACGCAGTATTTT.